Below, 6 T cell receptor beta chains from the same sample are listed, as sequenced in a study of vaccination and CD4 T cells after COVID-19. The Oncomine TCR Beta short-read assay sequenced DNA from cultured CD4+ T cells. Extraction of genomic DNA was performed on cultured CD4+ T cells. Via MiXCR, TCRdb re-called the PCR reads, giving one row per CDR3 protein. The sample includes roughly 12,000 distinct CDR3 sequences, 30% to 45% of them seen just once. Their target antigens are unknown. The treatment here: roughly ten-day PBMC culture with coronavirus spike peptide pools or control peptides (ViraFEST assay). The unexposed donor provided CD4+ T cells, which were taken before the COVID-19 pandemic (2011-2018). The material sequenced was CD4+ T cells from blood, cultured in vitro. The receptor source for this set is a human donor in good health.

CDR3 sequence: CAWLFRVNTEAFF. The CDR3 nucleotides are TGTGCCTGGCTCTTTAGGGTGAACACTGAAGCTTTCTTT. The rearrangement uses TRBV30 and TRBJ1-1; D ambiguous. Germline V CDR1 and CDR2: GTSNPN, SVGIG (reference sequence). The CDR3 spans 13 residues. V dropped 5 bases and J dropped 0 bases, with 10 bases sitting between them.

The V and J genes are TRBV7-3 and TRBJ1-3; maybe TRBD1 (6 bases). There are 15 residues in the CDR3. Germline V gives CDR1 SGHTA, CDR2 FQGTGA. The V and J ends lost 5 bases and 0 bases respectively, with 11 bases between them. DNA for the CDR3: TGTGCCAGCAGCCTCACAGGGACCTCTGGAAACACCATATATTTT. Encoded protein: CASSLTGTSGNTIYF.

This chain uses TRBV19 with TRBJ1-2; weak D call: TRBD1 (5 bases). Germline loops: CDR1 LNHDA, CDR2 SQIVND (reference sequence). The CDR3 loop spans 14 amino acids. The germline V and J ends were trimmed by 5 bases and 5 bases, with 15 bases remaining between them. The CDR3 DNA follows: TGTGCCAGTAGTCTCCAGGGAGGTTGGTATGGCTACACCTTC. This codes for CASSLQGGWYGYTF.

This rearrangement joins TRBV20-1 to TRBJ1-3; a weak D match, TRBD1 (5 bases). V lost 0 bases to trimming and J lost 2 bases, with 8 bases between them. The germline V gene has CDR1 DFQATT and CDR2 SNEGSKA (reference sequence). This CDR3 comprises 14 residues. CDR3 protein: CSARDWTTGNTIYF. In nucleotides, the CDR3 is TGCAGTGCTAGAGATTGGACAACTGGAAACACCATATATTTT.

This clonotype was observed a few times. CDR3 in amino acids: CSARDRIAGDRDTQYF. As DNA, the CDR3 is TGCAGTGCTAGAGATCGGATAGCGGGAGATCGGGATACGCAGTATTTT. The rearrangement uses TRBV20-1 and TRBJ2-3, with 9 bases identical to TRBD2. The V gene's germline CDR1 is DFQATT and CDR2 SNEGSKA (reference sequence). The CDR3 spans 16 residues. V was clipped by 0 bases and J by 6 bases; unmatched bases: 10.

J is TRBJ2-6 and V is TRBV27; possible D gene TRBD1, 5 bases. The CDR3 is 17 amino acids. The germline V gene has CDR1 MNHEY and CDR2 SMNVEV (reference sequence). The V end was cut by 5 bases, the J end by 3 bases, with 17 bases between. This CDR3 is CASSNKQASSGANVLTF. CDR3 coding DNA: TGTGCCAGCAGTAACAAACAGGCGTCGAGTGGGGCCAACGTCCTGACTTTC.